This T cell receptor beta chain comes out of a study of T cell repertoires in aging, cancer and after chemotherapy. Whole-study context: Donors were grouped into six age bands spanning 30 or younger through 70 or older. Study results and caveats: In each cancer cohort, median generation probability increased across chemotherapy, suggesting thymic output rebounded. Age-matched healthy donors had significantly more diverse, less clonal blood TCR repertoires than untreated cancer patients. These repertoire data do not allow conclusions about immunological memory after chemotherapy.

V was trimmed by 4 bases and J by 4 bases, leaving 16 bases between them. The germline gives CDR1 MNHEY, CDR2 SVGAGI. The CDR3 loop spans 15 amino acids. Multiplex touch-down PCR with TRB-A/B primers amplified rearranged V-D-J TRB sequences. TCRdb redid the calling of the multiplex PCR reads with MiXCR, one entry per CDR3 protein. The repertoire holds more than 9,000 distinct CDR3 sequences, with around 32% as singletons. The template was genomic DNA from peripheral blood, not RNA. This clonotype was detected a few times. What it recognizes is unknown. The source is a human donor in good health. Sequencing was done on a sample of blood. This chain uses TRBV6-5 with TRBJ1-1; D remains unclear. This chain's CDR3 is CASSSYSEGGTEAFF. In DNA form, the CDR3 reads TGTGCCAGCAGTTCCTACTCAGAGGGAGGCACTGAAGCTTTCTTT.